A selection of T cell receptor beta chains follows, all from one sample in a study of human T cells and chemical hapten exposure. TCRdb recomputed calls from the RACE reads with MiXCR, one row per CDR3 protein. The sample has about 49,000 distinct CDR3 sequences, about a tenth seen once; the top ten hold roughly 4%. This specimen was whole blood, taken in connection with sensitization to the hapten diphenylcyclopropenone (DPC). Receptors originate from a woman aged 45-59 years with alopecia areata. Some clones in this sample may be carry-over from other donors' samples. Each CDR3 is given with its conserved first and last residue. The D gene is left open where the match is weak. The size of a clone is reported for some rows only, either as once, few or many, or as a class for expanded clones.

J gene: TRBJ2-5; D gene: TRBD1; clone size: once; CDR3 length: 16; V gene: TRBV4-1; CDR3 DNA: TGCGCCAGCAGCCATACCTCGGGACAGGGCAGAGAGACCCAGTACTTC; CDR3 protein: CASSHTSGQGRETQYF
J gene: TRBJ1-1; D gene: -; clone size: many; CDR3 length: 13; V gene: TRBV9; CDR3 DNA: TGTGCCAGCAGCGTAGCAAGGGGCACTGAAGCTTTCTTT; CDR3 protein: CASSVARGTEAFF
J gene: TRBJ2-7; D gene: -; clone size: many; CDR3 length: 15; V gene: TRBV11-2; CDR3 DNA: TGTGCCAGCAGCTTAAGAGTCGCGTCCCCCTCGGTGCAGTACTTC; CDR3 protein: CASSLRVASPSVQYF
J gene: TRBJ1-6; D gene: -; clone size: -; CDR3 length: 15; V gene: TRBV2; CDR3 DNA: TGTGCCAGCAGTTCTCAAAGGGGTCTCAATTCACCCCTCCACTTT; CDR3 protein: CASSSQRGLNSPLHF
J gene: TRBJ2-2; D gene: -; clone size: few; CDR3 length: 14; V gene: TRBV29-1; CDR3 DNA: TGCAGCGTTGATAGCCAGGGGAACACCGGGGAGCTGTTTTTT; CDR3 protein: CSVDSQGNTGELFF
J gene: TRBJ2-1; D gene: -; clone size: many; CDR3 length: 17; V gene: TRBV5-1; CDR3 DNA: TGCGCCAGCAGCCGTAGTATATCCGGGACTCGCCATGGTGAGCAGTTCTTC; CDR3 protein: CASSRSISGTRHGEQFF
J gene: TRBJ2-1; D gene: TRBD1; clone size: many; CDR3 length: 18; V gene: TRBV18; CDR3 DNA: TGTGCCAGCTCACCCTCCCGGGAACTACAGGGGGCGGGGAATGAGCAGTTCTTC; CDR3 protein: CASSPSRELQGAGNEQFF
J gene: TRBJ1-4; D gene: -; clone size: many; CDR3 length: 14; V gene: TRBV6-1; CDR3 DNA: TGTGCCAGCGGAGAAAGAGGACGGGAGGAAAAACTGTTTTTT; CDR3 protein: CASGERGREEKLFF
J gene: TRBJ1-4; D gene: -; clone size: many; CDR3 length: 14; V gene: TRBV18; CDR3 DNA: TGTGCCAGCTCACCAACGGCAAGCGGTGAAAAACTGTTTTTT; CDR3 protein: CASSPTASGEKLFF
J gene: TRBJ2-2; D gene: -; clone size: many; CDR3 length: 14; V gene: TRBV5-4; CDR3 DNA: TGTGCCAGCAGAGCAACTAGAAACACCGGGGAGCTGTTTTTT; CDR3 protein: CASRATRNTGELFF
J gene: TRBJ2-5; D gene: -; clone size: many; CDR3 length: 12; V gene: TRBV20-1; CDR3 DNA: TGCAGTGCTAGTCGACAGGTAGAGACCCAGTACTTC; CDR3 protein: CSASRQVETQYF
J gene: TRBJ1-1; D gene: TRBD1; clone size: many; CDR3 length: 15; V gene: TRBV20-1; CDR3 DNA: TGCAGTGCTCTTACCGGGACAGTAATGAACACTGAAGCTTTCTTT; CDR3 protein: CSALTGTVMNTEAFF
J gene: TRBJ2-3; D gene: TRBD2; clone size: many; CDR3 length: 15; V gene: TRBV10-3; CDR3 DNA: TGTGCCGTACGAAGCGGGACTAGCGGAACAGATACGCAGTATTTT; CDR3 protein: CAVRSGTSGTDTQYF
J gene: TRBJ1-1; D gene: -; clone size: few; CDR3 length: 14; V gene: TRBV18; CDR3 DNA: TGTGCCAGCTCACCAAGTTCGGGGACCACTGAAGCTTTCTTT; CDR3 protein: CASSPSSGTTEAFF